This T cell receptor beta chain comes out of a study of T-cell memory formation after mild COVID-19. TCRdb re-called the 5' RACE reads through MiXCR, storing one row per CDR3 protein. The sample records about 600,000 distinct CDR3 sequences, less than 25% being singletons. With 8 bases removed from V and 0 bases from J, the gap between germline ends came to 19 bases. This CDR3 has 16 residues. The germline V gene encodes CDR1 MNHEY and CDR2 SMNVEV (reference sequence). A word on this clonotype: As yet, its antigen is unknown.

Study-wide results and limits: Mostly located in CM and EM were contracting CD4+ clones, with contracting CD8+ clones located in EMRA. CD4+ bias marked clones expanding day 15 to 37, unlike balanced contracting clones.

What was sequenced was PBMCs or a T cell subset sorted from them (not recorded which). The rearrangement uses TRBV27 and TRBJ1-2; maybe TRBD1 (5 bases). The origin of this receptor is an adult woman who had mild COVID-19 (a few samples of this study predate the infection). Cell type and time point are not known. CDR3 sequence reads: CASRDSDRVSNYGYTF. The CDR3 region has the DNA TGTGCCAGCCGGGACTCGGACCGCGTATCTAACTATGGCTACACCTTC.